This T cell receptor beta chain was sequenced in a study of blood T cell repertoires in COVID-19. In the study overall: In each case, the material was cDNA or gDNA derived from T cells, B-cell-depleted T cells, or PBMCs.

In terms of age and location, participants ranged from roughly 18 to 100 years and lived in about 25 US areas. Clinical history as reported by participants underpinned cohort assignment. The CDR3 extends over 13 amino acids. Germline loops: CDR1 ENHRY, CDR2 SYGVKD. V dropped 8 bases and J dropped 2 bases, with 11 bases sitting between them. Here immunoSEQ multiplex PCR was the method, and the copy in TCRdb shows in-frame clones only, minus some. The table lists more than 400,000 clones, around 90% of them singletons. The source of this sequence is a man aged 18 to 30 who had recovered from COVID-19. Sequenced sample: PBMCs or T cells enriched from blood (not recorded which). The J gene is TRBJ2-3, the V gene TRBV10-3; D ambiguous. The CDR3 DNA reads as TGTGCCATCGGTGGGTCGTACACAGATACGCAGTATTTT. Translation: CAIGGSYTDTQYF.